These 3 T cell receptor beta chains were all obtained from the same sample, sequenced in a study of OX40 agonist ivuxolimab in advanced cancers. Sequencing was performed with immunoSEQ multiplex PCR; in TCRdb, only in-frame clones are kept and a portion is missing. Among around 72,000 clones, roughly nine tenths were seen once, and the ten largest hold around 1%. The sample here was CD4+ or CD8+ T cells sorted from blood, taken in a trial of the OX40 agonist ivuxolimab. Receptors were obtained from an adult with an advanced solid tumor such as melanoma, head and neck, liver or kidney cancer.

CDR3 in amino acids: CASSVGSGLGKETQYF. CDR3 sequence (DNA): TGTGCCAGCAGCGTGGGTTCAGGGCTTGGGAAAGAGACCCAGTACTTC. The chain links TRBV7-8 to TRBJ2-5, with a tentative D call TRBD1 (5 bases). The CDR3 consists of 16 residues. The V gene's germline CDR1 is SGHVS and CDR2 FQNEAQ. V lost 5 bases, J lost 3 bases, and 19 bases lay in between. The entire variable domain, with the rest obtained from reference TRBV7-8 and TRBJ2-5, is as follows: GAGVSQSPRYKVAKRGQDVALRCDPISGHVSLFWYQQALGQGPEFLTYFQNEAQLDKSGLPSDRFFAERPEGSVSTLKIQRTQQEDSAVYLCASSVGSGLGKETQYFGPGTRLLVL.

The gene calls are TRBV7-3 and TRBJ2-1, with 7 nucleotides matching TRBD2. V dropped 1 base and J dropped 15; count of bases not matched to a gene: 12. This CDR3 has 14 residues. CDR1 and CDR2 (germline): SGHTA, FQGTGA. The DNA for the CDR3 is TGTGCCAGCAGCTTAAACGGCGGGAGAACCGCTCCGTTCTTC. Translation gives CASSLNGGRTAPFF.

The DNA for the CDR3 is TGTGCCAGCACCGACCGGGACCTTCGGAACACTGAAGCTTTCTTT. Translation: CASTDRDLRNTEAFF. The genes are TRBV2 and TRBJ1-1, with TRBD1 as a possible D gene (5 bases). The CDR3 loop spans 15 amino acids. V lost 7 bases to trimming and J lost 1 base, with 16 bases between them. Germline-derived CDR1 and CDR2 are SNHLY and FYNNEI.